Listed here are 19 T cell receptor beta chains from one sample, sequenced in a study of cytomegalovirus exposure and HLA in healthy donors. Both 60 Vbeta primers and 13 Jbeta primers went into the PCR. Measured with immunoSEQ multiplex PCR; TCRdb has only the in-frame clones, and not every one. The sample holds about 190,000 clones, 65% to 90% seen once. Material for sequencing was PBMCs. The receptors here all came from a man aged 35-49 years in good health and CMV-seropositive.

V and J are TRBV7-9 and TRBJ1-3; D is possibly TRBD1 (6 bases). V lost 5 bases to trimming and J lost 4 bases, with 18 bases between them. The CDR3 length is 16 residues. Germline V CDR1 and CDR2: SEHNR, FQNEAQ (reference sequence). As DNA, the CDR3 is TGTGCCAGCAGCCCCACGACACAGGGTGCAGGAAACACCATATATTTT. Its translation is CASSPTTQGAGNTIYF.

J is TRBJ2-1 and V is TRBV1; the DNA was not used to check the table's D call, TRBD1. TRBV1 corresponds to a pseudogene. The CDR3 totals 16 residues. This chain's CDR3 is CTSSHPPGHRYNEQFF. CDR3 coding DNA: TGCACCAGCAGCCACCCCCCGGGACACCGCTACAATGAGCAGTTCTTC.

The genes are TRBV15 and TRBJ2-3; 12 bases map to TRBD2. The V and J ends lost 6 bases and 2 bases, in that order; junction bases with no gene match: 3. The CDR3 has 15 residues. Germline lookup yields CDR1 LNHNV and CDR2 YYDKDF (reference sequence). CDR3 sequence: CATSWTSGATDTQYF. The DNA of the CDR3 is TGTGCCACCAGTTGGACTAGCGGGGCCACAGATACGCAGTATTTT.

The rearrangement uses TRBV2 and TRBJ1-1; D gene unclear. CDR1 and CDR2 (germline): SNHLY, FYNNEI. Trimming took off 5 bases at V and 0 bases at J, with 7 bases between the two ends. The length of the CDR3 is 13 residues. The CDR3 sequence: CASSIQVNTEAFF. CDR3 in DNA: TGTGCCAGCAGTATCCAGGTGAACACTGAAGCTTTCTTT.

The chain joins TRBV27 to TRBJ2-7; 11 nucleotides match TRBD2. The V gene end was trimmed by 3 bases and the J gene end by 4 bases; junction bases not matched to a gene: 11. The CDR3 extends over 17 amino acids. Germline lookup yields CDR1 MNHEY and CDR2 SMNVEV (reference sequence). The CDR3 DNA reads as TGTGCCAGCAGTTTTATTACCCCGACTAGCGGGGATTACGAGCAGTACTTC. Its translation: CASSFITPTSGDYEQYF.

There are a few counts of this clone. The germline gene is not matched at one end of the junction; a read error may be the cause. The chain joins TRBV7-8 to TRBJ2-7; the D gene is possibly TRBD2 (6 bases). The length of the CDR3 is 13 residues. Germline values: CDR1 SGHVS, CDR2 FQNEAQ. The CDR3 DNA follows: TGTGCCAGCCGCTTAGTTGGAGGGGCGGAGCAGTACTTC. It encodes CASRLVGGAEQYF.

The rearrangement links TRBV2 to TRBJ2-3, with no clear D. This CDR3 has 12 amino acids. V was shortened by 7 bases and J by 0 bases, with 5 bases between the two germline ends. Germline V gene lookup returns CDR1 SNHLY and CDR2 FYNNEI. The CDR3 reads CASTLSTDTQYF. The CDR3 DNA sequence: TGTGCCAGCACCTTGAGCACAGATACGCAGTATTTT.

This clone was counted between two and nine times. The chain employs TRBV7-6 and TRBJ1-5; D possibly corresponds to TRBD1 (5 bases). Trimming removed 5 bases from V and 0 bases from J, with 11 bases in between. CDR1 SGHVS and CDR2 FNYEAQ come from the germline V gene. The CDR3 totals 15 residues. DNA of the CDR3: TGTGCCAGCAGCCCCCAGGGAAATAGCAATCAGCCCCAGCATTTT. The encoded protein is CASSPQGNSNQPQHF. The whole variable domain, remainder taken from reference TRBV7-6 and TRBJ1-5, is GAGVSQSPRYKVTKRGQDVALRCDPISGHVSLYWYRQALGQGPEFLTYFNYEAQQDKSGLPNDRFSAERPEGSISTLTIQRTEQRDSAMYRCASSPQGNSNQPQHFGDGTRLSIL.

The chain couples TRBV29-1 to TRBJ1-1; D may be TRBD1 (5 bases). The V gene lost 4 bases and the J gene lost 1 base, with 10 bases spanning the gap. There are 13 residues in the CDR3. Germline V lookup: CDR1 SQVTM, CDR2 ANQGSEA. In DNA, the CDR3 is TGCAGCGTTGCGGGGGATGAGAACACTGAAGCTTTCTTT. The encoded protein is CSVAGDENTEAFF.

The CDR3 spells CASSQGREGYYGYTF. The CDR3, as DNA: TGCGCCAGCAGCCAAGGGAGGGAGGGTTACTATGGCTACACCTTC. The chain links TRBV4-3 to TRBJ1-2, with D unclear. The CDR3 sequence is 15 residues long. Per the germline V gene, CDR1 is LGHNA and CDR2 is YSLEER. V lost 1 base to trimming and J lost 3 bases, with 12 bases between them.

The gene calls are TRBV7-3 and TRBJ2-1, with TRBD1 identical over 7 bases. The length of the CDR3 is 13 residues. The V segment lost 5 bases and the J segment 9 bases; nucleotides outside the gene matches: 7. Per germline, CDR1 SGHTA and CDR2 FQGTGA. The CDR3 DNA follows: TGTGCCAGCAGCACGGACAGGCCAGGTGAGCAGTTCTTC. Translating gives CASSTDRPGEQFF.

The rearrangement uses TRBV29-1 and TRBJ2-3; 8 bases align to TRBD1. The J segment lost 1 base and the V segment lost 6 bases, leaving 0 bases of the junction unmatched. There are 12 residues in the CDR3. Germline V gene data show CDR1 as SQVTM and CDR2 as ANQGSEA. Written as DNA, the CDR3 is TGCAGCGTGACAGGGGGCACAGATACGCAGTATTTT. Its protein is CSVTGGTDTQYF.

The gene calls are TRBV29-1 and TRBJ1-2, with D possibly TRBD1 on 5 matching bases. This CDR3 has 11 residues. Germline values: CDR1 SQVTM, CDR2 ANQGSEA. Trimming cost V 7 bases and J 3 bases, with 9 bases left between them. The CDR3 bases are TGCAGCGCCGGGGGGGACTATGGCTACACCTTC. Protein sequence: CSAGGDYGYTF.

The V gene is TRBV27, the J gene TRBJ1-1, with TRBD1 as a possible D gene (5 bases). V shed 5 bases and J shed 1 base, with 8 bases lying between them. This CDR3 has 13 residues. CDR1 MNHEY and CDR2 SMNVEV come from the germline V gene (reference sequence). This CDR3 is CASSIGQNTEAFF. CDR3 sequence (DNA): TGTGCCAGCAGTATCGGACAGAACACTGAAGCTTTCTTT.

The V call is TRBV4-2, the J call TRBJ2-5, with 11 bases that match TRBD1. The CDR3 runs 15 residues. Germline V lookup: CDR1 LGHNA, CDR2 YNFKEQ. With V trimmed by 5 bases and J by 4 bases, 6 bases remained unmatched. The CDR3, as DNA: TGTGCCAGCAGCACCACCGGGACAGGGGGAGAGACCCAGTACTTC. It encodes CASSTTGTGGETQYF.

The rearrangement uses TRBV18 and TRBJ2-5; 10 nucleotides agree with TRBD2. This CDR3 region has 15 residues. The V and J ends lost 8 bases and 5 bases, in that order; junction bases with no gene match: 11. Germline-derived CDR1 and CDR2 are KGHSH and LQKENI. CDR3 coding DNA: TGTGCCAGCATCCTAAGCGGGGGGGTCGAGGAGACCCAGTACTTC. The encoded protein is CASILSGGVEETQYF.

This chain uses TRBV5-1 with TRBJ1-4; TRBD1 agrees at 7 bases. The germline gives CDR1 SGHRS, CDR2 YFSETQ. The CDR3 is 13 residues long. V lost 7 bases to trimming and J lost 7 bases; unmatched junction nucleotides: 7. CDR3 DNA: TGCGCCAGCGCGACAGGGTATCTTGAAAAACTGTTTTTT. Translating gives CASATGYLEKLFF.

The chain employs TRBV19 and TRBJ1-2, with D possibly matching TRBD1 (5 bases). CDR1 is LNHDA and CDR2 is SQIVND in the germline V gene (reference sequence). The ends were cut back, 7 bases at V and 8 bases at J, with 14 bases in the middle. CDR3 length: 12 residues. CDR3 DNA sequence: TGTGCCAGTAACCTCGGGGGGAGCGGCTACACCTTC. Its protein product is CASNLGGSGYTF.

This clone has a handful of counts. The gene calls are TRBV30 and TRBJ1-3, with D uncertain. The CDR3 has 14 amino acids. Germline assignment: CDR1 GTSNPN and CDR2 SVGIG (reference sequence). With 7 bases removed from V and 0 bases from J, the gap between germline ends came to 13 bases. The CDR3 DNA follows: TGTGCCTCTTCGGACGGGAGCTCTGGAAACACCATATATTTT. This sequence encodes CASSDGSSGNTIYF.